The sequence of this TCR beta chain was determined in a study of T cell responses to AZD1222 COVID-19 vaccine. Pooling was applied to second doses at about 4 or about 12 weeks. This clone has a single count. Its target is unknown. Sequencing used immunoSEQ multiplex PCR; TCRdb keeps in-frame clones, though not all of them. The sample has nearly 110,000 clones, 92% seen once; the top ten hold 8% to 9.5%. The CDR3 is made up of 17 amino acids. Germline V gene lookup returns CDR1 SNHLY and CDR2 FYNNEI. The ends were cut back, 3 bases at V and 0 bases at J, with 12 bases in the middle. Study-level findings and limits: Across spike, vaccine-associated CD4 TCRs were found, dominant at 160-218 and 743-854.

The material sequenced was peripheral blood, taken 28 days after the second AZD1222 dose. The J gene is TRBJ1-6, the V gene TRBV2, with D maybe TRBD1 (5 bases). The sequence was obtained from an adult who received the AZD1222 COVID-19 vaccine. CDR3 sequence: CASSDRALSSYNSPLHF. Written as DNA, the CDR3 is TGTGCCAGCAGTGACAGGGCCTTAAGCTCCTATAATTCACCCCTCCACTTT. Drawing the rest from reference TRBV2 and TRBJ1-6, the complete variable domain is EPEVTQTPSHQVTQMGQEVILRCVPISNHLYFYWYRQILGQKVEFLVSFYNNEISEKSEIFDDQFSVERPDGSNFTLKIRSTKLEDSAMYFCASSDRALSSYNSPLHFGNGTRLTVT.